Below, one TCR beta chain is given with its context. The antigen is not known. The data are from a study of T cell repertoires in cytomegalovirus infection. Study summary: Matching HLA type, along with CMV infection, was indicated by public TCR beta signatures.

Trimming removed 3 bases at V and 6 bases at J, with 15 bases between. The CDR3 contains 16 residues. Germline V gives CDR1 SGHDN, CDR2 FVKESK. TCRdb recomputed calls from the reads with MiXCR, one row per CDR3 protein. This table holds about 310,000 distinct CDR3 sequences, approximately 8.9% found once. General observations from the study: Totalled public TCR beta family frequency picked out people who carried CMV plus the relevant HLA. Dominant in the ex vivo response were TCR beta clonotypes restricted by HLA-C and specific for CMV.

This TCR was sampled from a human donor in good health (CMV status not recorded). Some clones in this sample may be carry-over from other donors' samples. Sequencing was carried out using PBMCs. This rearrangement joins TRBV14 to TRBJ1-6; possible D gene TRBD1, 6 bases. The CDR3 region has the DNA TGTGCCAGCAGCCAGACTCTACAGGGCTTTAATTCACCCCTCCACTTT. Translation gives CASSQTLQGFNSPLHF.